A selection of T cell receptor beta chains follows, all from one sample in a study of CD8 T cells in ankylosing spondylitis. TCRdb used MiXCR to reprocess the 5' RACE reads, holding one entry per CDR3 protein. The table records just over 350,000 distinct CDR3 sequences, 20% of them present only once. Sequencing was performed on blood, either unsorted or a sorted T cell fraction (not recorded which). The origin of the receptors is a male donor with ankylosing spondylitis or in good health (not recorded which). CDR3s include the opening cysteine and the closing phenylalanine or tryptophan. The D gene is left open where the match is weak. Size is stated for part of the rows, as once, few or many counts, or as a class when the clone is expanded.

d_gene	v_gene	abundance	j_gene	CDR3aa	CDR3nt
-	TRBV25-1	many	TRBJ2-7	CASSQTWGNSEQYF	TGTGCCAGCAGCCAAACGTGGGGGAACTCCGAGCAGTACTTC
TRBD2	TRBV7-9	few	TRBJ2-1	CASSSMASGGGWDEQFF	TGTGCCAGCAGCTCGATGGCTAGCGGGGGGGGTTGGGATGAGCAGTTCTTC
-	TRBV7-8	-	TRBJ2-1	CASSFSYQGPYNEQFF	TGTGCCAGCAGCTTCTCGTATCAGGGCCCCTACAATGAGCAGTTCTTC
-	TRBV5-4	-	TRBJ1-2	CASSSLDEIYGYTF	TGTGCCAGCAGCTCCCTAGACGAAATTTATGGCTACACCTTC
TRBD2	TRBV2	-	TRBJ2-7	CASSPGLPLYEQYF	TGTGCCAGCAGTCCGGGACTACCCCTCTACGAGCAGTACTTC
-	TRBV5-1	many	TRBJ2-2	CASSDYGGTGELFF	TGCGCCAGCAGCGACTACGGAGGGACCGGGGAGCTGTTTTTT
-	TRBV12-3/TRBV12-4	-	TRBJ2-7	CASRRFGRGLEQYF	TGTGCCAGCAGACGGTTTGGCAGGGGCCTTGAGCAGTACTTC
-	TRBV10-3	-	TRBJ2-5	CAISEGRGGETQYF	TGTGCCATCAGTGAGGGCAGGGGGGGAGAGACCCAGTACTTC
TRBD2	TRBV27	few	TRBJ2-1	CASWGGGAGEQFF	TGTGCCAGCTGGGGCGGGGGGGCCGGTGAGCAGTTCTTC
-	TRBV20-1	-	TRBJ2-7	CSARGPYQSSYEQYF	TGCAGTGCTAGAGGCCCCTATCAGAGCTCCTACGAGCAGTACTTC
-	TRBV12-3/TRBV12-4	few	TRBJ2-1	CASSLHKNNEQFF	TGTGCCAGCAGCCTTCACAAAAACAATGAGCAGTTCTTC
-	TRBV12-3/TRBV12-4	-	TRBJ2-3	CASSLVGGVADTQYF	TGTGCCAGCAGTTTAGTGGGGGGTGTAGCAGATACGCAGTATTTT
TRBD1	TRBV9	-	TRBJ2-2	CASSVGGQGRTGELFF	TGTGCCAGCAGCGTAGGGGGACAGGGTCGAACCGGGGAGCTGTTTTTT
TRBD2	TRBV27	-	TRBJ2-3	CASSLSTSATDTQYF	TGTGCCAGCAGTTTATCGACTAGCGCCACAGATACGCAGTATTTT
-	TRBV7-8	few	TRBJ1-1	CASSFSQEHTEAFF	TGTGCCAGCAGCTTTTCGCAGGAACACACTGAAGCTTTCTTT
-	TRBV4-1	-	TRBJ2-7	CASSQGGMSSYEQYF	TGCGCCAGCAGCCAAGGCGGGATGAGCTCCTACGAGCAGTACTTC
-	TRBV12-3/TRBV12-4	few	TRBJ1-1	CASGLRNEAFF	TGTGCCAGCGGCCTGCGGAATGAAGCTTTCTTT
-	TRBV5-5	-	TRBJ2-1	CASSLFPPRERIYEQFF	TGTGCCAGCAGCTTGTTTCCCCCCAGGGAAAGGATTTATGAGCAGTTCTTC
TRBD1	TRBV25-1	few	TRBJ2-7	CASSEWDSSYEQYF	TGTGCCAGCAGTGAATGGGACAGCTCCTACGAGCAGTACTTC
TRBD2	TRBV20-1	-	TRBJ2-5	CSARDLAGGQETQYF	TGCAGTGCTAGAGACCTAGCGGGGGGGCAAGAGACCCAGTACTTC
-	TRBV29-1	-	TRBJ2-3	CSVENRDRTDTQYF	TGCAGCGTTGAAAACAGGGACCGCACAGATACGCAGTATTTT
TRBD2	TRBV6-5	-	TRBJ2-3	CASSYRLAGGRDTQYF	TGTGCCAGCAGTTACCGACTAGCGGGGGGAAGGGATACGCAGTATTTT
TRBD1	TRBV9	-	TRBJ2-5	CASSVRGQLQETQYF	TGTGCCAGCAGCGTACGGGGACAGCTCCAAGAGACCCAGTACTTC